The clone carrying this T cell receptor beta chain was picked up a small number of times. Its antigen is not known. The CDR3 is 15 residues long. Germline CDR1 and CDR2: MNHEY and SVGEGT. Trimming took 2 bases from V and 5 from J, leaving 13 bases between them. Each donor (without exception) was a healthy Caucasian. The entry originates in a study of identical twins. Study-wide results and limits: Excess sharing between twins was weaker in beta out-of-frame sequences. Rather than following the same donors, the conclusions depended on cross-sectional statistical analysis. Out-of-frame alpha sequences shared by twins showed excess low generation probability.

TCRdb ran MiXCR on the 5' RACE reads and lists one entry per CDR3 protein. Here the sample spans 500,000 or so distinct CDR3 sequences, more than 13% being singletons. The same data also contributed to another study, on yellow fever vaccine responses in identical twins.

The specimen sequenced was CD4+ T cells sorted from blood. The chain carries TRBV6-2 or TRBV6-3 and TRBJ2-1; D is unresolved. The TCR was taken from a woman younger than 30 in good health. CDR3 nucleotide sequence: TGTGCCAGCAGTTACAGCCCTCCCCATCACAATGAGCAGTTCTTC. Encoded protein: CASSYSPPHHNEQFF.